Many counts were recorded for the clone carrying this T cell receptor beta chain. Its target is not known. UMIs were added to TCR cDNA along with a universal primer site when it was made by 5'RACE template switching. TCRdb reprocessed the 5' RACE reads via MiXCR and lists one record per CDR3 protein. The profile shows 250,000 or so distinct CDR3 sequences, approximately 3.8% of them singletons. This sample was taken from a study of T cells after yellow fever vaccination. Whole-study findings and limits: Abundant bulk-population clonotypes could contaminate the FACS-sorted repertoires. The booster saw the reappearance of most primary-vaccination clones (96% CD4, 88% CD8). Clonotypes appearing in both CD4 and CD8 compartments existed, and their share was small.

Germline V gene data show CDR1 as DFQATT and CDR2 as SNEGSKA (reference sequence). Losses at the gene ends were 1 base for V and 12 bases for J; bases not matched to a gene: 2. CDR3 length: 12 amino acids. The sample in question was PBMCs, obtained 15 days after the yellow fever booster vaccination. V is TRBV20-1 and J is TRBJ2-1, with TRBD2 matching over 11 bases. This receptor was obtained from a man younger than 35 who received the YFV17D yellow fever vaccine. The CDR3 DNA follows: TGCAGTGCTAGAGGGGGGACTAGCGGGCAGTTCTTC. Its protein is CSARGGTSGQFF.